This T cell receptor (beta chain) is drawn from a study of identical twins. Study-wide findings and caveats: Out-of-frame sharing of TCR alpha in monozygotic twins was underestimated by models. A lower insertion count was a feature of abundant cord blood beta clonotypes, with no such feature in memory repertoires.

The CDR3 totals 15 residues. The V gene's germline CDR1 is SQVTM and CDR2 ANQGSEA. Trimming pared 6 bases from V and 2 bases from J, leaving 16 bases between. A remark on this clonotype: What it binds is not known.

TCRdb fed the 5' RACE reads into MiXCR, producing one record per CDR3 protein. The sample shows hundreds of thousands of distinct CDR3 sequences, about 9.4% of them seen only once. This sample was shared with a second study, whose subject was yellow fever vaccine responses in identical twins.

The specimen sequenced was PBMCs. This chain joins TRBV29-1 and TRBJ2-2; TRBD1 is a possible D gene (6 bases). The clonotype was recovered from a woman aged 18 to 35 in good health. CDR3 protein: CSVFLRQVNTGELFF. The CDR3 DNA reads as TGCAGCGTCTTCCTCCGACAGGTCAACACCGGGGAGCTGTTTTTT.